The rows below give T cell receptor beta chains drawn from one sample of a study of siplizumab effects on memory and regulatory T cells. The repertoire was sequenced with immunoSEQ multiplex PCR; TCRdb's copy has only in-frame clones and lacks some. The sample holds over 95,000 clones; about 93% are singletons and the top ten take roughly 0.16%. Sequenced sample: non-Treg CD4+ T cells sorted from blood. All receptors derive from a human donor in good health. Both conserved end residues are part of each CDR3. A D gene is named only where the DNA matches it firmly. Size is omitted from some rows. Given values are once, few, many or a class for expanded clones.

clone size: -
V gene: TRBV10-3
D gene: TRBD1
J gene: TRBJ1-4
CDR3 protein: CAISESGQLNEKLFF
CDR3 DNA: TGTGCCATCAGTGAGTCGGGACAGCTCAATGAAAAACTGTTTTTT

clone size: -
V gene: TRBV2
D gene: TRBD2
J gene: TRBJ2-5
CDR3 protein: CAGKRGGLETQYF
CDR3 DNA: TGTGCCGGGAAGCGGGGGGGCCTCGAGACCCAGTACTTC

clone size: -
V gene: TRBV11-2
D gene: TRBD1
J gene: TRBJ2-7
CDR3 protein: CASSLDDRGAYEQYF
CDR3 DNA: TGTGCCAGCAGCTTGGACGACAGGGGCGCCTACGAGCAGTACTTC

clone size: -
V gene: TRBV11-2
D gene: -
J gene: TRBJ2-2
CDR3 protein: CASSLTLANTGELFF
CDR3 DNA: TGTGCCAGCAGCTTAACCCTAGCGAACACCGGGGAGCTGTTTTTT

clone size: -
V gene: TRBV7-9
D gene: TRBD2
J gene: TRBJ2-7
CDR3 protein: CASSLGTSGQVTYEQYF
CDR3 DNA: TGTGCCAGCAGCTTAGGGACTAGCGGGCAAGTTACCTACGAGCAGTACTTC

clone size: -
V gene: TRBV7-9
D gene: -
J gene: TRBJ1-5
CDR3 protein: CASSSQGTGNQPQHF
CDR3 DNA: TGTGCCAGCAGTTCACAGGGCACGGGCAATCAGCCCCAGCATTTT

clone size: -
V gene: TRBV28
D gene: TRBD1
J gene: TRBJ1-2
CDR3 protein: CASGPGTGGGGYTF
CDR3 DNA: TGTGCCAGCGGTCCCGGGACAGGGGGCGGTGGCTACACCTTC

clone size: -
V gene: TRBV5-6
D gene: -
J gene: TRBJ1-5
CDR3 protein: CASSVRGGEGQPQHF
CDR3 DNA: TGTGCCAGCAGCGTACGAGGGGGAGAAGGGCAGCCCCAGCATTTT

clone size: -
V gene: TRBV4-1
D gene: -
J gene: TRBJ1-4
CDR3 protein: CASSQERPSAGEKLFF
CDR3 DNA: TGCGCCAGCAGCCAAGAGAGGCCTTCAGCGGGTGAAAAACTGTTTTTT

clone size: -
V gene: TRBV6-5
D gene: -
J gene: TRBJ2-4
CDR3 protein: CASSAGGKNIQYF
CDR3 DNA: TGTGCCAGCAGCGCCGGGGGCAAAAACATTCAGTACTTC

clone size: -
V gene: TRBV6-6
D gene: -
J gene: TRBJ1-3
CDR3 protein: CASSYGSGNSGNTIYF
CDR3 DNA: TGTGCCAGCAGTTACGGGTCTGGAAACTCTGGAAACACCATATATTTT

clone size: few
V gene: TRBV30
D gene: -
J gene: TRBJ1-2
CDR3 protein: CAWRDFLIGYTF
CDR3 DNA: TGTGCCTGGAGGGACTTCCTGATTGGCTACACCTTC

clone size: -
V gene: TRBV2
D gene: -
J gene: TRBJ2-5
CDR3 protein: CASRPSGSGQETQYF
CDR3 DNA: TGTGCCAGCAGGCCATCCGGCAGCGGACAAGAGACCCAGTACTTC

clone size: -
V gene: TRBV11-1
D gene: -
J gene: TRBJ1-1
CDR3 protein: CASSGGRLATEAFF
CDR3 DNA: TGTGCCAGCAGTGGAGGACGGCTTGCCACTGAAGCTTTCTTT

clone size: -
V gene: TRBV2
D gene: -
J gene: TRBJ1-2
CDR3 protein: CASTGRLGGYTF
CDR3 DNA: TGTGCCAGCACGGGACGCCTAGGTGGCTACACCTTC

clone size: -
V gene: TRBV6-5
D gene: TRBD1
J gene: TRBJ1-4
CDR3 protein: CASGDRVGEKLFF
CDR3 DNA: TGTGCCAGCGGGGACAGGGTCGGGGAAAAACTGTTTTTT

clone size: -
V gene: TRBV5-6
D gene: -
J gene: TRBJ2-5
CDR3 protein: CASSRLETQYF
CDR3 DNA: TGTGCCAGCAGCCGGCTAGAGACCCAGTACTTC

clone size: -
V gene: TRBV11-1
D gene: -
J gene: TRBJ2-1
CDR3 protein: CASSLDGVSDEQFF
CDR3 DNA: TGTGCCAGCAGCTTAGATGGGGTTTCGGATGAGCAGTTCTTC

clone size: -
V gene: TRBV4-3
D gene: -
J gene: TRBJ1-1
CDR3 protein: CASSQRGGTEAFF
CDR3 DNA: TGCGCCAGCAGCCAGCGGGGGGGGACTGAAGCTTTCTTT

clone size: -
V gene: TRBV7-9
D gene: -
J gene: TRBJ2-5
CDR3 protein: CASSLVREGETQYF
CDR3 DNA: TGTGCCAGCAGCTTAGTAAGGGAAGGGGAGACCCAGTACTTC

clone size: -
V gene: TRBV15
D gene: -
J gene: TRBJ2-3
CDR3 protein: CATNSGGPITDTQYF
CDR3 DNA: TGTGCCACCAACTCCGGGGGGCCGATCACAGATACGCAGTATTTT